Listed below are T cell receptor beta chains from one sample, sequenced in a study of CD8 T cells in Susac syndrome. TCRdb analysed the immunoSEQ multiplex PCR reads with MiXCR anew, one entry per CDR3 protein. The sample consists of tens of thousands of distinct CDR3 sequences, around 96% of them appearing once. Input material: CD8+ T cells from PBMCs. These receptor sequences come from a human donor with Susac syndrome. The CDR3 runs from the conserved cysteine through the conserved F or W.

v_call,cdr3_aa
TRBV9,CASSVVAGETQYF
TRBV30,CAWTGNTYEQYF
TRBV15,CATSRGGQKRQPQHF
TRBV5-1,CASSFPSGQGSTDTQYF
TRBV20-1,CSASDSFYGYTF
TRBV7-3,CASSLSGGSGDTQYF
TRBV25-1,CASRSTGDSYGYTF
TRBV29-1,CSVRGRLNTEAFF
TRBV20-1,CSASGPGTGNYGYTF
TRBV12-5,CASGYPFQGGQPQHF
TRBV9,CASSPAAADSPLHF
TRBV20-1,CSAYPPGQGAGEQYF
TRBV5-1,CASSLANDKETQYF
TRBV4-1,CASSKPPTGLEETQYF
TRBV20-1,CSASHRLAGGLNEQFF
TRBV30,CAWQGNTEAFF
TRBV5-6,CASSHTTGAREKLFF
TRBV4-3,CASSQAAGAYEQYF
TRBV9,CASSVSPGLNNEQFF
TRBV3-1,CASSRGHKEQYF
TRBV4-3,CASSQGTQGGGYTF
TRBV3-1,CASSSWGGDTQYF